The 18 T cell receptor beta chains below all came from one sample that was sequenced in a study of blood T cell repertoires in COVID-19. Only in-frame clones appear in the TCRdb table, and some are missing; sequencing was by immunoSEQ multiplex PCR. The repertoire consists of a few hundred thousand clones, with 88% occurring once and the leading ten covering 3.5% to 4%. Sequenced: peripheral blood. The source of these receptors is a woman in her forties or fifties with active or convalescent COVID-19.

The genes are TRBV5-6 and TRBJ1-2; the D gene is possibly TRBD1 (5 bases). The CDR3 has 17 amino acids. Germline loops: CDR1 SGHDT, CDR2 YYEEEE. V was shortened by 2 bases and J by 8 bases, with 25 bases between the two germline ends. Here the CDR3 reads CASSFGAGLAQYRGYTF. In DNA, the CDR3 is TGTGCCAGCAGCTTTGGGGCAGGGCTTGCCCAATACCGGGGCTACACCTTC.

This chain uses TRBV7-8 with TRBJ2-1; 10 bases map to TRBD2. This CDR3 comprises 17 residues. V shed 0 bases, J shed 9 bases, and the junction held 11 bases outside the gene matches. Germline V gene lookup returns CDR1 SGHVS and CDR2 FQNEAQ. The CDR3 here is CASSLALSGGARFEQFF. The DNA of the CDR3 is TGTGCCAGCAGCTTAGCCTTGAGCGGGGGGGCCAGGTTTGAGCAGTTCTTC.

The V gene is TRBV9, the J gene TRBJ1-1, with D perhaps TRBD1 (6 bases). This CDR3 comprises 17 residues. The germline V gene encodes CDR1 SGDLS and CDR2 YYNGEE. With 4 bases removed from V and 0 bases from J, the gap between germline ends came to 19 bases. The CDR3 sequence: CASSSRRGAALNTEAFF. As DNA, the CDR3 is TGTGCCAGCAGCTCAAGGCGGGGGGCGGCCTTGAACACTGAAGCTTTCTTT. Combining the CDR3 with reference TRBV9 and TRBJ1-1 gives the whole variable domain DSGVTQTPKHLITATGQRVTLRCSPRSGDLSVYWYQQSLDQGLQFLIQYYNGEERAKGNILERFSAQQFPDLHSELNLSSLELGDSALYFCASSSRRGAALNTEAFFGQGTRLTVV.

V and J are TRBV7-9 and TRBJ2-3, with 7 positions matching TRBD2. V shed 6 bases and J 2 bases; nucleotides not matched to a gene: 14. This CDR3 is 17 amino acids long. The V gene's germline CDR1 is SEHNR and CDR2 FQNEAQ (reference sequence). CDR3 sequence: CASRARWREPHTDTQYF. In DNA form, the CDR3 reads TGTGCCAGCAGGGCTAGATGGCGGGAGCCCCACACAGATACGCAGTATTTT.

This clone was seen a single time. The rearrangement links TRBV10-2 to TRBJ2-2, with 8 bases that match TRBD1. V lost 5 bases and J lost 4; bases outside the gene matches: 3. The CDR3 is 14 residues long. CDR1 is WSHSY, CDR2 SAAADI, per germline. The CDR3 loop is CASSWTGSTGELFF. CDR3 coding DNA: TGCGCCAGCAGTTGGACAGGGTCCACCGGGGAGCTGTTTTTT.

This chain uses TRBV18 with TRBJ2-1; TRBD2 aligns across 8 bases. The CDR3 sequence is 15 residues long. J gave up 9 bases and V 2 bases, and 9 bases lay outside the gene matches. Germline CDR1 reads KGHSH; CDR2 reads LQKENI. The CDR3 reads CASSPMSGGLSEQFF. The CDR3 region has the DNA TGTGCCAGCTCACCAATGTCGGGGGGGCTTTCTGAGCAGTTCTTC. The entire variable domain, with the rest obtained from reference TRBV18 and TRBJ2-1, is as follows: NAGVMQNPRHLVRRRGQEARLRCSPMKGHSHVYWYRQLPEEGLKFMVYLQKENIIDESGMPKERFSAEFPKEGPSILRIQQVVRGDSAAYFCASSPMSGGLSEQFFGPGTRLTVL.

This clone is a singleton in its sample. This chain uses TRBV2 with TRBJ2-2; 11 bases line up with TRBD1. The ends lost 3 bases at V and 7 bases at J; junction bases unmatched: 10. This CDR3 has 17 amino acids. Looked up from germline, CDR1 is SNHLY and CDR2 is FYNNEI. CDR3 protein: CASSEDRGRIWIGELFF. CDR3 nucleotide sequence: TGTGCCAGCAGTGAGGACAGGGGGCGCATTTGGATCGGGGAGCTGTTTTTT. The whole variable domain, filled in from reference TRBV2 and TRBJ2-2, reads EPEVTQTPSHQVTQMGQEVILRCVPISNHLYFYWYRQILGQKVEFLVSFYNNEISEKSEIFDDQFSVERPDGSNFTLKIRSTKLEDSAMYFCASSEDRGRIWIGELFFGEGSRLTVL.

The V gene is TRBV28, the J gene TRBJ1-1; 7 positions agree with TRBD1. CDR3 length equals 14 residues. Germline V gene lookup returns CDR1 MDHEN and CDR2 SYDVKM. Losses at the gene ends were 3 bases for V and 6 bases for J; bases not matched to a gene: 7. CDR3 coding DNA: TGTGCCAGCAGTTTGGGACAGCTTACCGCTGAAGCTTTCTTT. Residues: CASSLGQLTAEAFF.

The chain employs TRBV28 and TRBJ2-1, with TRBD2 matching 9 bases. Germline-derived CDR1 and CDR2 are MDHEN and SYDVKM. This CDR3 has 19 residues. J gave up 0 bases and V 3 bases, and 12 bases lay outside the gene matches. The CDR3 sequence: CASSLLWTSEDSSYNEQFF. DNA for the CDR3: TGTGCCAGCAGTTTGTTGTGGACTAGCGAGGATAGCTCCTACAATGAGCAGTTCTTC.

The rearrangement links TRBV9 to TRBJ1-2, with unresolved D. The CDR3 is 13 amino acids. V lost 5 bases to trimming and J lost 5 bases, with 13 bases between them. The germline CDR1 and CDR2 sequences are SGDLS and YYNGEE. The CDR3 is CASSGGLEYGYTF. DNA of the CDR3: TGTGCCAGCAGTGGAGGTCTAGAGTATGGCTACACCTTC.

The chain carries TRBV7-9 and TRBJ1-1; D is possibly TRBD1 (5 bases). The germline gives CDR1 SEHNR, CDR2 FQNEAQ (reference sequence). V was shortened by 7 bases and J by 1 base, with 13 bases between the two germline ends. The CDR3 is 14 residues long. The CDR3 DNA sequence: TGTGCCAGCATTCGAACAGGAGAGAACACTGAAGCTTTCTTT. This gives the protein CASIRTGENTEAFF.

J is TRBJ2-5 and V is TRBV7-9, with TRBD2 matching 10 bases. Germline CDR1 is SEHNR and CDR2 is FQNEAQ (reference sequence). CDR3 length equals 17 residues. V was pared by 1 base and J by 5 bases, with 10 bases of the junction left unmatched. The CDR3 here is CASSLGGASGSTETQYF. For the CDR3, the DNA is TGTGCCAGCAGCTTAGGAGGGGCTAGCGGGAGCACCGAGACCCAGTACTTC.

The chain links TRBV24-1 to TRBJ2-1; tentative D call: TRBD2 (6 bases). This CDR3 has 15 amino acids. The germline CDR1 and CDR2 sequences are KGHDR and SFDVKD. Deletions cut 3 bases from V and 4 bases from J, with 12 bases between. Here the CDR3 reads CATSDERAVYNEQFF. CDR3 bases: TGTGCCACCAGTGATGAGCGGGCCGTGTACAATGAGCAGTTCTTC.

The chain joins TRBV6-2 or TRBV6-3 to TRBJ1-5, with D perhaps matching TRBD1 (5 bases). The V and J ends lost 2 bases and 11 bases respectively, with 13 bases between them. This CDR3 is 13 amino acids long. Per germline, CDR1 MNHEY and CDR2 SVGEGT. The CDR3 nucleotides are TGTGCCAGCAGTTACGACAGTCTCACAGCCCAGCATTTT. It encodes CASSYDSLTAQHF.

V gene TRBV7-8 combines with J gene TRBJ2-7; 9 bases map to TRBD1. The germline V gene encodes CDR1 SGHVS and CDR2 FQNEAQ. V was pared by 4 bases and J by 4 bases, with 8 bases of the junction left unmatched. There are 15 residues in the CDR3. In nucleotides, the CDR3 is TGTGCCAGCAGCTCGCCGGGACAGGGTGGGTACGAGCAGTACTTC. Its translation is CASSSPGQGGYEQYF.

The V gene is TRBV30, the J gene TRBJ1-6, with TRBD1 as a possible D gene (5 bases). Trimming took off 4 bases at V and 8 bases at J, with 9 bases between the two ends. Per the germline V gene, CDR1 is GTSNPN and CDR2 is SVGIG (reference sequence). The CDR3 has 12 residues. The CDR3 is CAWNRWDSPLHF. CDR3 bases: TGTGCCTGGAACAGGTGGGATTCACCCCTCCACTTT. The variable domain in full, with the rest retrieved from reference TRBV30 and TRBJ1-6, is SQTIHQWPATLVQPVGSPLSLECTVEGTSNPNLYWYRQAAGRGLQLLFYSVGIGQISSEVPQNLSASRPQDRQFILSSKKLLLSDSGFYLCAWNRWDSPLHFGNGTRLTVT.

The rearrangement joins TRBV5-4 to TRBJ2-1; 14 bases map to TRBD2. The CDR3 spans 17 residues. V trimming: 4 bases; J trimming: 6 bases; junction bases outside the gene matches: 9. Germline CDR1 SGHNT, CDR2 YYREEE (reference sequence). The CDR3 sequence is CASSDGTSGSGANEQFF. The CDR3 nucleotides read TGTGCCAGCAGCGACGGGACTAGCGGGAGCGGGGCCAATGAGCAGTTCTTC.

The CDR3 bases are TGTGCCAGTAGTAATGGCGGGATGTCCTACAATGAGCAGTTCTTC. It codes for CASSNGGMSYNEQFF. The genes are TRBV19 and TRBJ2-1, with a possible D match to TRBD2 (6 bases). Germline V lookup: CDR1 LNHDA, CDR2 SQIVND (reference sequence). Deletions cut 4 bases from V and 1 base from J, with 11 bases between. The CDR3 has 15 amino acids. Filled out from reference TRBV19 and TRBJ2-1, the complete variable domain reads DGGITQSPKYLFRKEGQNVTLSCEQNLNHDAMYWYRQDPGQGLRLIYYSQIVNDFQKGDIAEGYSVSREKKESFPLTVTSAQKNPTAFYLCASSNGGMSYNEQFFGPGTRLTVL.